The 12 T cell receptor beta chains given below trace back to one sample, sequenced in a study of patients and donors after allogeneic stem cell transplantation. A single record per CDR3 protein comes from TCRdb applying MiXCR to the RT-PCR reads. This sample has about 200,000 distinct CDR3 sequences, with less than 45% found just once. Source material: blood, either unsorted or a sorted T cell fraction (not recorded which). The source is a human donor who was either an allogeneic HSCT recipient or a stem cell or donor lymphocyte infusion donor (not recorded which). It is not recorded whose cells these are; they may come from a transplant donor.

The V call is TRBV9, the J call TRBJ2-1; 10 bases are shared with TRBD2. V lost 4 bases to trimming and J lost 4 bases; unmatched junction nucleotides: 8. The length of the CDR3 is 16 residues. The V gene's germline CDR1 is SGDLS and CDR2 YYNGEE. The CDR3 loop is CASSPQLAGAYNEQFF. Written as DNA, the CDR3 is TGTGCCAGCAGCCCCCAGCTAGCGGGAGCATACAATGAGCAGTTCTTC.

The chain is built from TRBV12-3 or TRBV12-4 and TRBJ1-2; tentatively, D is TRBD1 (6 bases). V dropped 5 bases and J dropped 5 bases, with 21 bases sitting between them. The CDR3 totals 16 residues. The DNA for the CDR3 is TGTGCCAGCAGTCCCACCAAGGGGGGGCGTCTTTATGGCTACACCTTC. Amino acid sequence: CASSPTKGGRLYGYTF.

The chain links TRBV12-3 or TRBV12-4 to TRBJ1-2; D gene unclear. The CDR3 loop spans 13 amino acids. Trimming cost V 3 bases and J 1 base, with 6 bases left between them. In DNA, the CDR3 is TGTGCCAGCAGTTTTCGGAGTAACTATGGCTACACCTTC. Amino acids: CASSFRSNYGYTF.

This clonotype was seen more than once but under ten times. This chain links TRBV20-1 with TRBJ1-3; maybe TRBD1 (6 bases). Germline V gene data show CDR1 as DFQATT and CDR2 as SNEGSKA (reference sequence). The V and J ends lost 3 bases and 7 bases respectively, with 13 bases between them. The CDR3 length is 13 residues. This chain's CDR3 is CSARTGTINTIYF. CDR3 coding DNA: TGCAGTGCTAGGACCGGGACAATCAACACCATATATTTT.

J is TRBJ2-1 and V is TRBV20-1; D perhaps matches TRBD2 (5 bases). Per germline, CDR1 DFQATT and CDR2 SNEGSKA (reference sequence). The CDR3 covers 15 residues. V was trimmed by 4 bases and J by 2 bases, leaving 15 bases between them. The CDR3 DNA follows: TGCAGTGCTATACCCGGACTGATCCCCTACAATGAGCAGTTCTTC. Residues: CSAIPGLIPYNEQFF.

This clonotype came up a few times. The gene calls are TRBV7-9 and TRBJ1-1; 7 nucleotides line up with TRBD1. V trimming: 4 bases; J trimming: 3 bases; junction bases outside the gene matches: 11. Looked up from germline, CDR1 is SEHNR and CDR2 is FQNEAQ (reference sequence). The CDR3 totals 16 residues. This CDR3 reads CASSSVRDSWDTEAFF. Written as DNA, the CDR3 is TGTGCCAGCAGCTCGGTCCGGGACAGTTGGGACACTGAAGCTTTCTTT.

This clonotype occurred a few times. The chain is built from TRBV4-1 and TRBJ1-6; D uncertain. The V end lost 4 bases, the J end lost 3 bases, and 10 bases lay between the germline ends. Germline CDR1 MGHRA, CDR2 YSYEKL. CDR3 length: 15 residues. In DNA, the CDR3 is TGCGCCAGCAGCCCCCGACTCAACTATAATTCACCCCTCCACTTT. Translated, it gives CASSPRLNYNSPLHF.

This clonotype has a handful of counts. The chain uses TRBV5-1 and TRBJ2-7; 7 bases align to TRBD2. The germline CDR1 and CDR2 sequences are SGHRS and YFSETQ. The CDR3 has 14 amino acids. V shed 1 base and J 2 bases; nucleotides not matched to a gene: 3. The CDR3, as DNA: TGCGCCAGCAGCTTGTTACGGGAGGCCTACGAGCAGTACTTC. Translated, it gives CASSLLREAYEQYF.

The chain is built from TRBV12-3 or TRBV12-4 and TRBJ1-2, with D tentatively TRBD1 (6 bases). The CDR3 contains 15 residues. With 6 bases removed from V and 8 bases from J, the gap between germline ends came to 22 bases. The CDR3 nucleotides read TGTGCCAGCAGCCTCGGACAGCCCCTTGCGGGGGGCTACACCTTC. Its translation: CASSLGQPLAGGYTF.

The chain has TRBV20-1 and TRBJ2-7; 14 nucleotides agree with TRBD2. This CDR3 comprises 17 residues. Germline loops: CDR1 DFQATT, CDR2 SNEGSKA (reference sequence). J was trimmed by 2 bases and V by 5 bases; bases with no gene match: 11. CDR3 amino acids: CSALPGLAGAGTYEQYF. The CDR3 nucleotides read TGCAGTGCTCTTCCGGGACTAGCGGGAGCGGGGACCTACGAGCAGTACTTC.

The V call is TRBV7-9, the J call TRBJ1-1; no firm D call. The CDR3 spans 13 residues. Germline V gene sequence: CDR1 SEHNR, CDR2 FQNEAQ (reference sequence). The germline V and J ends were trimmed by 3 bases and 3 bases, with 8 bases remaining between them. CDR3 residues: CASSFFSDTEAFF. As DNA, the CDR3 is TGTGCCAGCAGCTTTTTCAGTGACACTGAAGCTTTCTTT.

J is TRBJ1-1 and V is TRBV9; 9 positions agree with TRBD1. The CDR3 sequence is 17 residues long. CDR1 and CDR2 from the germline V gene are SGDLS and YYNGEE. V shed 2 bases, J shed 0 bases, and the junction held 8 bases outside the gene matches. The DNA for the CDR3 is TGTGCCAGCAGCGTGCAAATACAGGGGGCGGTGAACACTGAAGCTTTCTTT. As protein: CASSVQIQGAVNTEAFF. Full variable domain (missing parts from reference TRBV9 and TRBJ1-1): DSGVTQTPKHLITATGQRVTLRCSPRSGDLSVYWYQQSLDQGLQFLIQYYNGEERAKGNILERFSAQQFPDLHSELNLSSLELGDSALYFCASSVQIQGAVNTEAFFGQGTRLTVV.